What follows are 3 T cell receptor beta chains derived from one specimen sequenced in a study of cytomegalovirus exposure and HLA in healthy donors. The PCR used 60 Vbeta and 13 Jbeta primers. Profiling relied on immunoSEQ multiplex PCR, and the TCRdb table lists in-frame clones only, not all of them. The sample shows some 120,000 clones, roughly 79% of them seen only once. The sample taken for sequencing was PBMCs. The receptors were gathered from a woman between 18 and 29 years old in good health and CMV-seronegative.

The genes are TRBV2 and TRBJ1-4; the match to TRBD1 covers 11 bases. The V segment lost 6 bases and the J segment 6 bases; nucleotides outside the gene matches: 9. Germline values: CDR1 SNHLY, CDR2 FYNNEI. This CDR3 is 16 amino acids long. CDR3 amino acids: CASRASRTGGYEKLFF. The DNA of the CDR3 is TGTGCCAGCAGAGCGTCGAGGACAGGGGGCTATGAAAAACTGTTTTTT.

CDR3 sequence reads: CASSLVAREQYF. CDR3 nucleotides: TGTGCCAGCAGCTTGGTAGCGCGCGAGCAGTACTTC. The V and J genes are TRBV5-6 and TRBJ2-7; TRBD2 might be the D (5 bases). V lost 0 bases and J lost 6, with 7 bases in between. The CDR3 runs 12 residues. Germline lookup yields CDR1 SGHDT and CDR2 YYEEEE.

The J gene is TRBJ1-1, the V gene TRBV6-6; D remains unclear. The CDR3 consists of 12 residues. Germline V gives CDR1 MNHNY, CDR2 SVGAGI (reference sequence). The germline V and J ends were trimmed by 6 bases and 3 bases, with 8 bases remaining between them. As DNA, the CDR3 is TGTGCCAGCAGGGCCCTGGACACTGAAGCTTTCTTT. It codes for CASRALDTEAFF.